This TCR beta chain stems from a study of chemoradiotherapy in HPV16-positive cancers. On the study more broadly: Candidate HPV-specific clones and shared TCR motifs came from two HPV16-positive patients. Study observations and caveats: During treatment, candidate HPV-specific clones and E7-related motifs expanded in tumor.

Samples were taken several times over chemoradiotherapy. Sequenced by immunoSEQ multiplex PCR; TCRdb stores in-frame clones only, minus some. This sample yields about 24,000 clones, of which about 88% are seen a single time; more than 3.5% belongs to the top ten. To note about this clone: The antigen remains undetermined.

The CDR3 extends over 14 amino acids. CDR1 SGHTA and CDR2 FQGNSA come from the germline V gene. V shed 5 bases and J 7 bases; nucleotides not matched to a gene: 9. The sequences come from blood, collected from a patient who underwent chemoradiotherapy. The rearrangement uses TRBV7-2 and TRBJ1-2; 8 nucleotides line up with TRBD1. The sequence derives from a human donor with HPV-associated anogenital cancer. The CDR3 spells CASSQGQGGSGYTF. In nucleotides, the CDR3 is TGTGCCAGCAGCCAAGGACAGGGTGGAAGTGGCTACACCTTC.